One sample yielded the 14 T cell receptor beta chains listed below, sequenced in a study of identical twins. TCRdb independently ran MiXCR on the 5' RACE reads; one entry per CDR3 protein. The sample shows just over 500,000 distinct CDR3 sequences, 20% to 25% of them seen only once. The same sample was also studied in work on T cells expressing NK-cell markers.

Material for sequencing was CD4+ T cells sorted from blood. The receptors here all came from a woman between 18 and 29 years old in good health.

This clonotype was counted many times. The chain couples TRBV5-1 to TRBJ2-5; no reliable D call. V was shortened by 2 bases and J by 2 bases, with 4 bases between the two germline ends. Germline CDR1 is SGHRS and CDR2 is YFSETQ. The CDR3 is 12 amino acids. Here the CDR3 reads CASSLRQETQYF. In nucleotides, the CDR3 is TGCGCCAGCAGCTTAAGGCAAGAGACCCAGTACTTC.

J is TRBJ1-5 and V is TRBV10-3, with 10 bases fitting TRBD1. The CDR3 covers 14 residues. The junction had 3 bases not matched to a gene; V was cut back by 6 bases and J by 4 bases. CDR1 and CDR2 from the germline V gene are ENHRY and SYGVKD. The DNA of the CDR3 is TGTGCCATCAGCCAGGGACAGGGGAATCAGCCCCAGCATTTT. It encodes CAISQGQGNQPQHF.

V gene TRBV5-6 combines with J gene TRBJ1-4, with TRBD1 identical over 9 bases. Trimming at V came to 4 bases and at J to 4 bases, leaving 8 bases not matched to a gene. The germline V gene has CDR1 SGHDT and CDR2 YYEEEE. This CDR3 comprises 16 residues. The CDR3 DNA is TGTGCCAGCAGCCTGAGACAGGGGGGATATAATGAAAAACTGTTTTTT. It yields the protein CASSLRQGGYNEKLFF.

This clonotype was seen ten or more times. The V gene is TRBV29-1, the J gene TRBJ1-1, with D perhaps matching TRBD1 (6 bases). CDR3 length: 14 amino acids. V was clipped by 8 bases and J by 1 base, with 17 bases between them. Per the germline V gene, CDR1 is SQVTM and CDR2 is ANQGSEA. The CDR3 reads CSSWAGATNTEAFF. CDR3 sequence (DNA): TGCAGCTCTTGGGCAGGGGCCACGAACACTGAAGCTTTCTTT.

This clonotype has only a few counts. V usage is TRBV3-1 and J usage is TRBJ1-2; a weak D match, TRBD1 (5 bases). V was cut by 0 bases and J by 10 bases, with 21 bases left in between. CDR1 and CDR2 (germline): LGHDT, YNNKEL (reference sequence). CDR3 size: 16 residues. CDR3 in amino acids: CASSQEGAGSLADYTF. CDR3 bases: TGTGCCAGCAGCCAAGAAGGGGCAGGGTCTTTAGCCGACTACACCTTC.

This clonotype occurred a few times. This chain links TRBV29-1 with TRBJ2-3; D remains ambiguous. Deletions cut 6 bases from V and 0 bases from J, with 10 bases between. CDR3 size: 13 residues. Germline V lookup: CDR1 SQVTM, CDR2 ANQGSEA. DNA of the CDR3: TGCAGCGTAAGGGCCAGGAGCACAGATACGCAGTATTTT. Translated: CSVRARSTDTQYF.

Ten or more counts support this clonotype. The genes are TRBV20-1 and TRBJ1-2; D not certain. The CDR3 has 12 residues. Per the germline V gene, CDR1 is DFQATT and CDR2 is SNEGSKA (reference sequence). V dropped 0 bases and J dropped 4 bases, with 6 bases sitting between them. In DNA, the CDR3 is TGCAGTGCTAGAGATCTCCGCTATGGCTACACCTTC. It is translated as CSARDLRYGYTF.

This clonotype was seen a handful of times. The chain recombines TRBV5-1 with TRBJ2-2, with D uncertain. Germline CDR1 is SGHRS and CDR2 is YFSETQ. The CDR3 consists of 15 residues. The V end was cut by 3 bases, the J end by 0 bases, with 9 bases between. The CDR3 loop reads CASSYSSTNTGELFF. In DNA, the CDR3 is TGCGCCAGCAGCTACTCCTCCACGAACACCGGGGAGCTGTTTTTT.

V gene TRBV25-1 combines with J gene TRBJ2-3; tentatively, D is TRBD2 (5 bases). V shed 7 bases and J shed 4 bases, with 12 bases lying between them. The germline V gene has CDR1 MGHDK and CDR2 SYGVNS. This CDR3 contains 13 residues. CDR3 in amino acids: CASTDRGSDTQYF. The CDR3 DNA reads as TGTGCCAGCACTGACCGGGGATCAGATACGCAGTATTTT.

In its sample, this clonotype was seen many times. The gene calls are TRBV12-3 or TRBV12-4 and TRBJ2-1; maybe TRBD2 (6 bases). The CDR3 spans 12 residues. Deletions cut 6 bases from V and 4 bases from J, with 7 bases between. Here the CDR3 DNA reads TGTGCCAGCAGGGAGGGGTACAATGAGCAGTTCTTC. The encoded protein is CASREGYNEQFF.

This chain uses TRBV5-4 with TRBJ2-2, with D hard to call. The germline V gene has CDR1 SGHNT and CDR2 YYREEE (reference sequence). Trimming shortened V by 1 base and J by 1 base, and 11 bases separated the two germline ends. This CDR3 has 16 amino acids. CDR3 DNA: TGTGCCAGCAGCTTGTTGCCGGTACGGAACACCGGGGAGCTGTTTTTT. It specifies CASSLLPVRNTGELFF. Complete variable domain (other parts from reference TRBV5-4 and TRBJ2-2): ETGVTQSPTHLIKTRGQQVTLRCSSQSGHNTVSWYQQALGQGPQFIFQYYREEENGRGNFPPRFSGLQFPNYSSELNVNALELDDSALYLCASSLLPVRNTGELFFGEGSRLTVL.

This clonotype appeared a few times. The gene calls are TRBV20-1 and TRBJ2-7; TRBD1 is a possible D gene (6 bases). This CDR3 has 11 residues. Deletions cut 5 bases from V and 5 bases from J, with 10 bases between. CDR1 is DFQATT, CDR2 SNEGSKA, per germline (reference sequence). The CDR3 region is CSAGGRHEQYF. In nucleotides, the CDR3 is TGCAGTGCTGGGGGCCGCCACGAGCAGTACTTC.

V and J are TRBV12-3 or TRBV12-4 and TRBJ1-1; 7 bases are shared with TRBD1. The CDR3 totals 16 residues. Trimming removed 0 bases from V and 1 base from J; junction bases left unmatched: 5. CDR3 loop: CASSLAGGRKNTEAFF. The DNA for the CDR3 is TGTGCCAGCAGTTTAGCAGGGGGCCGGAAGAACACTGAAGCTTTCTTT.

In its sample, this clonotype was seen a few times. The genes are TRBV20-1 and TRBJ2-2; TRBD1 aligns across 9 bases. V gave up 3 bases and J gave up 5 bases; unmatched junction bases: 4. This CDR3 has 14 amino acids. Germline V gives CDR1 DFQATT, CDR2 SNEGSKA (reference sequence). CDR3 loop: CSASAGQGTGELFF. For the CDR3, the DNA is TGCAGTGCTAGTGCGGGACAGGGAACCGGGGAGCTGTTTTTT.